The entry below gives a single T cell receptor beta chain sequence along with its context. The sample is drawn from a study of metastatic and nonmetastatic thyroid tumors. The J segment lost 4 bases and the V segment lost 1 base, leaving 2 bases of the junction unmatched. There are 15 residues in the CDR3. Germline-derived CDR1 and CDR2 are LGHDT and YNNKEL (reference sequence). TCRdb redid the clone calls on the PCR reads using MiXCR. The profile shows about 16,000 clones, 31% of them singletons. Thyroid surgery was preceded by no treatment in any patient. Sequenced material: blood. This chain links TRBV3-1 with TRBJ2-2; 8 bases agree with TRBD2. The TCR comes from a female donor with papillary thyroid cancer or a benign thyroid nodule (not recorded which). Some clones in this sample may be carry-over from other donors' samples. The CDR3 loop is CASSQGRGVTGELFF. CDR3 sequence (DNA): TGTGCCAGCAGCCAAGGGCGGGGGGTCACCGGGGAGCTGTTTTTT. Supplemented by reference TRBV3-1 and TRBJ2-2, the full variable domain reads DTAVSQTPKYLVTQMGNDKSIKCEQNLGHDTMYWYKQDSKKFLKIMFSYNNKELIINETVPNRFSPKSPDKAHLNLHINSLELGDSAVYFCASSQGRGVTGELFFGEGSRLTVL.